A selection of T cell receptor beta chains follows, all from one sample in a study of T cells after yellow fever vaccination. In TCRdb, the 5' RACE reads were re-called with MiXCR into one record per CDR3 protein. The table lists about 500,000 distinct CDR3 sequences, about a sixth of them singletons. The specimen comprised PBMCs, sampled less than 6 days after the first yellow fever vaccination. These receptors were obtained from a man between 18 and 35 years old who received the YFV17D yellow fever vaccine. CDR3s include the opening cysteine and the closing phenylalanine or tryptophan. The order of the fields is D gene, V gene, J gene, clone size, CDR3 DNA, CDR3 protein. A D gene is named only where the DNA matches it firmly. Only some rows state a clone size, as once, few, many or a class for expanded clones.

TRBD1	TRBV5-4	TRBJ2-5	NA	TGTGCCAGCAGCTTAGGGACAGAACGTGCCCAGTACTTC	CASSLGTERAQYF
NA	TRBV11-2	TRBJ2-3	few	TGTGCCAGCAGCTTAGCGGGACGCCCCACAGATACGCAGTATTTT	CASSLAGRPTDTQYF
TRBD2	TRBV5-1	TRBJ2-1	NA	TGCGCCAGCAGCTTGATACAAGCGGGGGGGAATAATGAGCAGTTCTTC	CASSLIQAGGNNEQFF
NA	TRBV15	TRBJ2-5	NA	TGTGCCACCAGGACCCTCAGAGGGGGGGGTAGGAGTCAAGAGACCCAGTACTTC	CATRTLRGGGRSQETQYF
NA	TRBV11-2	TRBJ1-4	NA	TGTGCCAGCAGCCCTGGTTTTTCTAATGAAAAACTGTTTTTT	CASSPGFSNEKLFF
NA	TRBV11-2	TRBJ2-1	many	TGTGCCAGCAGCGGGGGGTATTACAATGAGCAGTTCTTC	CASSGGYYNEQFF
NA	TRBV5-8	TRBJ1-5	NA	TGTGCCAGCAGCTTCCCGTCGGGGGCAAATCAGCCCCAGCATTTT	CASSFPSGANQPQHF
NA	TRBV5-5	TRBJ1-5	few	TGTGCCAGCAGCTCGGGCGAGGGTGGGCTTCAGCCCCAGCATTTT	CASSSGEGGLQPQHF
NA	TRBV4-3	TRBJ2-1	NA	TGCGCCAGCAGCCAAGATCGAGGCTCTCCGGGGAATGAGCAGTTCTTC	CASSQDRGSPGNEQFF
NA	TRBV27	TRBJ1-1	few	TGTGCCAGCAGTTTAGTCAGGTACACTGAAGCTTTCTTT	CASSLVRYTEAFF
NA	TRBV29-1	TRBJ2-2	NA	TGCAGCGTTTGGGGGTTGGTCGGGGAGCTGTTTTTT	CSVWGLVGELFF
NA	TRBV5-5	TRBJ2-1	many	TGTGCCAGCAGCTTGGGTCCTGCCACCTACAATGAGCAGTTCTTC	CASSLGPATYNEQFF
NA	TRBV7-8	TRBJ2-6	NA	TGTGCCAGCAGCTTATCTTCAGGGACCTCTGGGGCCAACGTCCTGACTTTC	CASSLSSGTSGANVLTF